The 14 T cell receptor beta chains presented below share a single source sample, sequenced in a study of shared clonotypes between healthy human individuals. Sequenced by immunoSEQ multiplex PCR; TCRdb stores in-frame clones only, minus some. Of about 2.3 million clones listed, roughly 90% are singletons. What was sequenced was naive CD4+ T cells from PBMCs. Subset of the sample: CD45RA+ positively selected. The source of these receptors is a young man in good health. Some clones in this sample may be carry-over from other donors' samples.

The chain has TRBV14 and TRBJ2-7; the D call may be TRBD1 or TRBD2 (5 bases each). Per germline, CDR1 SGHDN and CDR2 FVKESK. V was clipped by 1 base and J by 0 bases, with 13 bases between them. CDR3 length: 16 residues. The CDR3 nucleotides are TGTGCCAGCAGCCAAGCACTGTCTGGGGGCTCCTACGAGCAGTACTTC. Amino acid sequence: CASSQALSGGSYEQYF.

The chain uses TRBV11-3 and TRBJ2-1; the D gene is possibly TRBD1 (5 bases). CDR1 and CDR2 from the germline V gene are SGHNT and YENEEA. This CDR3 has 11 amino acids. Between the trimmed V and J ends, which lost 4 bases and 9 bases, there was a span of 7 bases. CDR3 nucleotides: TGTGCCAGCAGCTCCACAGGTGAGCAGTTCTTC. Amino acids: CASSSTGEQFF.

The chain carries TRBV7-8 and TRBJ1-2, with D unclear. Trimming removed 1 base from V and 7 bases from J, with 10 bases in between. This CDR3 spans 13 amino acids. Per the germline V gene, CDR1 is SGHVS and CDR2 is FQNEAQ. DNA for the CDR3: TGTGCCAGCAGCTTAGTCACCGGTGGTGGCTACACCTTC. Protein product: CASSLVTGGGYTF.

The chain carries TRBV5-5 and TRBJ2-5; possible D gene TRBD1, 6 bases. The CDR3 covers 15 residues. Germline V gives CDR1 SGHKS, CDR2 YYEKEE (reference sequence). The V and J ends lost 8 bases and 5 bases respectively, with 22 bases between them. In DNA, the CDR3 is TGTGCCAGTGAAGCGGACCTCAAAAGGGGGGAGACCCAGTACTTC. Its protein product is CASEADLKRGETQYF. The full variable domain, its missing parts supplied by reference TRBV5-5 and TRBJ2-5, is DAGVTQSPTHLIKTRGQQVTLRCSPISGHKSVSWYQQVLGQGPQFIFQYYEKEERGRGNFPDRFSARQFPNYSSELNVNALLLGDSALYLCASEADLKRGETQYFGPGTRLLVL.

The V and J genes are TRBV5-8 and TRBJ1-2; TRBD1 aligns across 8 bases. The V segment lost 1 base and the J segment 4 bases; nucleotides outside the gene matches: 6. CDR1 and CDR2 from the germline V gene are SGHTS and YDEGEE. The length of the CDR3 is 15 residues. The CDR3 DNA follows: TGTGCCAGCAGCTTGCTGGACAGGGATGCCTATGGCTACACCTTC. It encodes CASSLLDRDAYGYTF. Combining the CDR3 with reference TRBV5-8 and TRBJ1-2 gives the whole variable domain EAGVTQSPTHLIKTRGQQATLRCSPISGHTSVYWYQQALGLGLQFLLWYDEGEERNRGNFPPRFSGRQFPNYSSELNVNALELEDSALYLCASSLLDRDAYGYTFGSGTRLTVV.

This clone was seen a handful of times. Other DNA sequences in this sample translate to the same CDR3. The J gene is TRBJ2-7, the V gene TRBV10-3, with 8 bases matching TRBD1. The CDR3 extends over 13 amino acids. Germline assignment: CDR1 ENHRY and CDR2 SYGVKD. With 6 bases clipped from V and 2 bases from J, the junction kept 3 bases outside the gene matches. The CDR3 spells CAISGTGAYEQYF. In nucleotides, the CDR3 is TGTGCCATCAGCGGGACAGGAGCCTACGAGCAGTACTTC.

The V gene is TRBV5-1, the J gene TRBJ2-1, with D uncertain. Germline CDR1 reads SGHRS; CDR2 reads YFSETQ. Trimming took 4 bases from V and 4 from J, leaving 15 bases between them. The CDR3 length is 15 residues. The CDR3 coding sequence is TGCGCCAGCAGCCGGAACCCAGATATATACAATGAGCAGTTCTTC. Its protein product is CASSRNPDIYNEQFF.

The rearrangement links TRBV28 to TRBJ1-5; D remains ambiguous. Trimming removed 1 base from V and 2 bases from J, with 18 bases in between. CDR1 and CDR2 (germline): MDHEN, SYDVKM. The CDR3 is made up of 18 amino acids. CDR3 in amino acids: CASSLSSARRGGNQPQHF. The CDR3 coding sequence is TGTGCCAGCAGTTTATCATCGGCACGGAGAGGAGGCAATCAGCCCCAGCATTTT.

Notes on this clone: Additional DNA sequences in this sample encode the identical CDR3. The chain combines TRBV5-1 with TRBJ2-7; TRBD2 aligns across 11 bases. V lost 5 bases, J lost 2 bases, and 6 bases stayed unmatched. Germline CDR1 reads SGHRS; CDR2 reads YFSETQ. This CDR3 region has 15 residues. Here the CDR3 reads CASRTGTSGTYEQYF. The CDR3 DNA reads TGCGCCAGCAGGACCGGGACTAGCGGAACCTACGAGCAGTACTTC.

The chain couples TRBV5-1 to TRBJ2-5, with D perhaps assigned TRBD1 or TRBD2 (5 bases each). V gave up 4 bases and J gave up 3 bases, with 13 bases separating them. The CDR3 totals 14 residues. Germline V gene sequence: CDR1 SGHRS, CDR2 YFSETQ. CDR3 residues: CASSGGRTKETQYF. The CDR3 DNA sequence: TGCGCCAGCAGCGGGGGACGGACCAAAGAGACCCAGTACTTC.

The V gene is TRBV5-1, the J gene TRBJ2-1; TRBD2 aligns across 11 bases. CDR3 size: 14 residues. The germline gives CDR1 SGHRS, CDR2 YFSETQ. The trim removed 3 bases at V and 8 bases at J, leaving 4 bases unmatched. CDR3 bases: TGCGCCAGCAGCTATGGGGGACTAGCGGATGAGCAGTTCTTC. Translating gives CASSYGGLADEQFF.

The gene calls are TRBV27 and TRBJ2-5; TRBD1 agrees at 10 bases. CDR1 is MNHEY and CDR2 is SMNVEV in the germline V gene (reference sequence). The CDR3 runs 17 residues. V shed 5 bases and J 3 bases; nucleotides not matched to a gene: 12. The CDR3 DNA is TGTGCCAGCAGTGAAGGGACAGGGGTGACTAGGAAAGAGACCCAGTACTTC. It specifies CASSEGTGVTRKETQYF.

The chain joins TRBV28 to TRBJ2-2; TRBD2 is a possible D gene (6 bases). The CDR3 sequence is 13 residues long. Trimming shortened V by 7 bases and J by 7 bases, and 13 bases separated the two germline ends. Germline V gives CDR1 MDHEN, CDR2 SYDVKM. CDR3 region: CASKTGAGGELFF. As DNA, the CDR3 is TGTGCCAGCAAGACGGGAGCGGGCGGGGAGCTGTTTTTT.

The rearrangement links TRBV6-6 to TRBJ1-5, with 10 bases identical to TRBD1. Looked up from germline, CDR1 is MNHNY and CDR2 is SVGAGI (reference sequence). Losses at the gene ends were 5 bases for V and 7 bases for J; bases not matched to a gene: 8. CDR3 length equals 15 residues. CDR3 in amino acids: CASSPLRQGAQPQHF. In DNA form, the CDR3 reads TGTGCCAGCAGTCCCCTCCGACAGGGGGCCCAGCCCCAGCATTTT.